The text below deals with one TCR beta chain. The data are from a study of blood T cell repertoires in COVID-19. Study context: Some COVID-19 samples were acute and others convalescent; all came from the United States, Italy and Spain. In each case, the material was cDNA or gDNA derived from T cells, B-cell-depleted T cells, or PBMCs.

In the source study's methods: Estimation of nucleated cell counts relied on the amplification of reference gene primers. Profiled with immunoSEQ multiplex PCR; TCRdb holds only in-frame clones, not every one. V, J and clone size are those of that table, while D and trimming were read from the DNA. Among around 130,000 clones listed, around 83% were seen once. The CDR3 runs 13 residues. V was trimmed by 5 bases and J by 5 bases, leaving 10 bases between them. CDR1 and CDR2 from the germline V gene are PRHDT and FYEKMQ (reference sequence). The sample comprised peripheral blood. The receptor comes from a woman older than 75 with acute or convalescent COVID-19. This chain uses TRBV13 with TRBJ2-1; D gene ambiguous. CDR3 sequence: CASSGDSNNEQFF. The CDR3 DNA follows: TGTGCCAGCAGCGGAGACTCGAACAATGAGCAGTTCTTC.